This entry features one T cell receptor beta chain sequence. The antigen is not known. All patients relapsed after autologous stem cell transplantation, and brentuximab vedotin exposure varied. This entry belongs to a study of PD-1 blockade in classical Hodgkin lymphoma. The overall study: The study gave patients nivolumab 3 mg/kg intravenously every 2 weeks. Points from the study as a whole: Why repertoires differed is undefined; disease activity or prior therapy possibly contributed. TCR diversity at baseline was reported to be reduced in newly diagnosed patients relative to healthy donors.

Only in-frame clones appear in the TCRdb table, and some are missing; sequencing was by immunoSEQ multiplex PCR. The sample gives around 66,000 clones, 75% to 90% of which show up once; about 15% is in the top ten. The CDR3 is 18 amino acids. The germline gives CDR1 SEHNR, CDR2 FQNEAQ (reference sequence). The V gene lost 4 bases and the J gene lost 0 bases, with 16 bases spanning the gap. The source was peripheral blood mononuclear cells (PBMCs), collected at baseline. This sequence joins TRBV7-9 and TRBJ2-6; maybe TRBD1 (5 bases). This clonotype was sampled from a human donor with classical Hodgkin lymphoma. In DNA, the CDR3 is TGTGCCAGCAGCTCCTCGCTCAGGGTTCGCTCTGGGGCCAACGTCCTGACTTTC. It codes for CASSSSLRVRSGANVLTF.